This TCR beta chain was observed in a study of blood T cell repertoires in COVID-19. Background on the study: Acute and convalescent COVID-19 specimens originated in the United States, Italy and Spain. T cells, B-cell-depleted T cells, or PBMCs supplied cDNA or gDNA.

Sequencing used immunoSEQ multiplex PCR; TCRdb keeps in-frame clones, though not all of them. The sample lists 200,000 to 300,000 clones, 75% to 90% occurring once. Germline V gives CDR1 SQVTM, CDR2 ANQGSEA. Trimming shortened V by 5 bases and J by 7 bases, and 15 bases separated the two germline ends. This CDR3 contains 13 residues. The chain recombines TRBV29-1 with TRBJ1-3; weak D call: TRBD1 (6 bases). This sequence was found in a young man with active or convalescent COVID-19. Source material: peripheral blood. CDR3 loop: CSVSDRYSNTIYF. CDR3 DNA sequence: TGCAGCGTTTCCGACAGGTACAGCAACACCATATATTTT.